The 10 T cell receptor beta chains below come from one sample, sequenced in a study of T cell clonality in common variable immunodeficiency. Assay: immunoSEQ multiplex PCR; the TCRdb copy retains only in-frame clones and omits some. The record shows approximately 56,000 clones for this sample, with no singletons present. The sequenced sample was peripheral blood mononuclear cells. The receptor source for this set is a person aged 18 to 70 in good health.

As to this clone: The read terminates 3 residues ahead of where the CDR3 ends, so the germline J gene completes it. The V call is TRBV19, the J call TRBJ1-5, with a weak D call TRBD1 (6 bases). Trimming cost V 2 bases and J 8 bases, with 13 bases left between them. CDR1 is LNHDA, CDR2 SQIVND, per germline (reference sequence). The CDR3 loop spans 14 amino acids. CDR3 loop: CASSIRGGREPQHF. CDR3 bases read: TGTGCCAGTAGTATACGCGGGGGGCGTGAGCCC.

This clone was observed at least ten times. The CDR3 spells CASSLGGVHGELFF. The covered CDR3 bases are TGTGCCAGCAGCTTAGGCGGTGTCCACGGGGAG. V and J are TRBV7-9 and TRBJ2-2; no clear D. The read terminates 3 residues before the CDR3 end, so the remaining end is supplied by the germline J gene. Trimming left V 1 base short and J 7 bases short, with 10 bases between. Germline V gene data show CDR1 as SEHNR and CDR2 as FQNEAQ (reference sequence). The CDR3 runs to 14 residues.

In its sample, this clone was seen many times. Sequencing ends 3 residues short of the CDR3 end; the germline J gene provides the rest. The V and J genes are TRBV19 and TRBJ2-3; the match to TRBD2 covers 8 bases. This CDR3 contains 15 residues. The junction had 5 bases not matched to a gene; V was cut back by 2 bases and J by 4 bases. CDR1 and CDR2 from the germline V gene are LNHDA and SQIVND (reference sequence). Partial CDR3 DNA: TGTGCCAGTAGTATACGAAGCGGGGGCCCAGATACG. This sequence encodes CASSIRSGGPDT. The whole CDR3 protein is CASSIRSGGPDTQYF.

There are many counts of this clone. The read ends 3 residues shy of where the CDR3 ends; the end is completed using the germline J gene. The V gene is TRBV16, the J gene TRBJ2-7, with a tentative D call TRBD2 (7 bases). Germline V CDR1 and CDR2: KGHSY, FQNENV. This CDR3 has 16 amino acids. Trimming removed 0 bases from V and 0 bases from J, with 12 bases in between. CDR3 protein: CASSQSGGPSSYEQYF. The DNA read from the CDR3 is TGTGCCAGCAGCCAATCGGGGGGGCCGAGCTCCTACGAG. Looking up the rest from reference TRBV16 and TRBJ2-7 gives the full variable domain: GEEVAQTPKHLVRGEGQKAKLYCAPIKGHSYVFWYQQVLKNEFKFLISFQNENVFDETGMPKERFSAKCLPNSPCSLEIQATKLEDSAVYFCASSQSGGPSSYEQYFGPGTRLTVT.

With regard to this clone: The read ends 3 residues early relative to the CDR3; the germline J gene fills the gap. V is TRBV19 and J is TRBJ1-5; TRBD1 matches at 8 bases. V was clipped by 6 bases and J by 7 bases; unmatched bases: 5. The CDR3 runs to 13 residues. CDR1 LNHDA and CDR2 SQIVND come from the germline V gene (reference sequence). The CDR3 reads CASSLTGGQPQHF. The covered CDR3 bases are TGTGCCAGTAGCCTCACAGGGGGACAGCCC.

This clone was found many times. The sequenced fragment ends 3 residues before the CDR3 boundary, so the rest is inferred from the germline J gene. V is TRBV20-1 and J is TRBJ2-5, with D perhaps matching TRBD1 (6 bases). The germline V gene has CDR1 DFQATT and CDR2 SNEGSKA (reference sequence). The germline V and J ends were trimmed by 3 bases and 2 bases, with 19 bases remaining between them. This CDR3 contains 16 residues. The CDR3 bases that were read are TGCAGTGCTAGTCGGGTCATGGGGGCAGCTCAAGAGACC. The encoded protein is CSASRVMGAAQET. The CDR3 as a whole reads CSASRVMGAAQETQYF.

This clone showed up many times. The read comes to an end 3 residues before the CDR3 does, leaving the germline J gene to fill in the end. The chain is built from TRBV30 and TRBJ1-5; no clear D gene. The germline gives CDR1 GTSNPN, CDR2 SVGIG (reference sequence). The length of the CDR3 is 13 residues. Trimming took off 2 bases at V and 7 bases at J, with 12 bases between the two ends. CDR3 DNA (partial): TGTGCCTGGAGTAATGCCAGGTTGCAGCCC. This codes for CAWSNARLQP. The whole CDR3 reads CAWSNARLQPQHF.

This clone was found many times. The CDR3 end lies 3 residues beyond the end of the read and is filled in from the germline J gene. The chain carries TRBV18 and TRBJ2-5; 11 bases are shared with TRBD2. Trimming cost V 4 bases and J 1 base; bases outside gene matches: 5. The CDR3 runs to 16 residues. Germline assignment: CDR1 KGHSH and CDR2 LQKENI. CDR3 protein: CASSQTSGGSQETQYF. The covered CDR3 bases are TGTGCCAGCTCACAAACTAGCGGGGGTTCCCAAGAGACC.

This clone was counted at least ten times. The sequenced fragment ends 3 residues before the CDR3 boundary, so the rest is inferred from the germline J gene. V gene TRBV19 combines with J gene TRBJ2-6, with D possibly being TRBD2 (6 bases). The CDR3 runs to 12 residues. Germline loops: CDR1 LNHDA, CDR2 SQIVND (reference sequence). The V and J ends lost 9 bases and 5 bases respectively, with 8 bases between them. This CDR3 is CASGGRANVLTF. CDR3 DNA, as far as it was read: TGTGCCAGCGGGGGAAGGGCCAACGTC.

This clone was counted ten times or more. The read ends 3 residues shy of where the CDR3 ends; the end is completed using the germline J gene. This chain joins TRBV7-2 and TRBJ2-2, with D uncertain. This CDR3 has 15 residues. V lost 0 bases, J lost 5 bases, and 10 bases lay in between. Germline loops: CDR1 SGHTA, CDR2 FQGNSA. The covered CDR3 bases are TGTGCCAGCAGCTTAGCGGGCTCCACAACCGGGGAG. This translates into CASSLAGSTTGE. The CDR3, in full, reads CASSLAGSTTGELFF. The whole variable domain, filled in from reference TRBV7-2 and TRBJ2-2, reads GAGVSQSPSNKVTEKGKDVELRCDPISGHTALYWYRQSLGQGLEFLIYFQGNSAPDKSGLPSDRFSAERTGGSVSTLTIQRTQQEDSAVYLCASSLAGSTTGELFFGEGSRLTVL.